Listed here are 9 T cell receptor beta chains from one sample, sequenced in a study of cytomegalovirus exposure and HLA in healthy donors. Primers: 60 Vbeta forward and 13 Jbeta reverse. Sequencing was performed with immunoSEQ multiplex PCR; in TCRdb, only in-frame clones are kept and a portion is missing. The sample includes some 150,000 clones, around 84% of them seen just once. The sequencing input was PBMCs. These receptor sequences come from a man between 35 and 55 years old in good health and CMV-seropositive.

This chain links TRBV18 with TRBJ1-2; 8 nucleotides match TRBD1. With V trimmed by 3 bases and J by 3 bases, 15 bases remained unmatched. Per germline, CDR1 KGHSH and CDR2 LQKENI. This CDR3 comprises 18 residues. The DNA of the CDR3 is TGTGCCAGCTCACCTACCGGGACAGGATCGCTAGTTGACTATGGCTACACCTTC. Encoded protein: CASSPTGTGSLVDYGYTF.

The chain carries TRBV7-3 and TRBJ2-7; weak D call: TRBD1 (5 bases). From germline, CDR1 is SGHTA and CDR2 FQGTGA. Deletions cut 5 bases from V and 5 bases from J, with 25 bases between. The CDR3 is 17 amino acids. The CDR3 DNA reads TGTGCCAGCAGCGCTGGGGTGGGTAGGGGTAAGATCGACGAGCAGTACTTC. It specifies CASSAGVGRGKIDEQYF.

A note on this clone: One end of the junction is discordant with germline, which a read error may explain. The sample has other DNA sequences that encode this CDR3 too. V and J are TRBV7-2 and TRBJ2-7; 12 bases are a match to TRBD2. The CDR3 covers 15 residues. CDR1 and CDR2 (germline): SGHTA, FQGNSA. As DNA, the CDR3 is TGTGCCAGCACCTTATGGACTAGCGGGACGCGTGAGCAGTACTTC. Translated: CASTLWTSGTREQYF.

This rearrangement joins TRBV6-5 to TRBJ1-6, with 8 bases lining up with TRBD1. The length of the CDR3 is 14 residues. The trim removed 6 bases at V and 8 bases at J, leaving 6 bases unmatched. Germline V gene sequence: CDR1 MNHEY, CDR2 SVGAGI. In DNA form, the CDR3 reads TGTGCCAGCAGCCGGACAGGGACGGATTCACCCCTCCACTTT. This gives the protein CASSRTGTDSPLHF.

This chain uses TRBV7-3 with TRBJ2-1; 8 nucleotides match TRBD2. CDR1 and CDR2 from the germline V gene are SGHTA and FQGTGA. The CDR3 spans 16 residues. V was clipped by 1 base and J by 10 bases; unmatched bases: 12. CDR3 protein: CASSLRPSTSGGEQFF. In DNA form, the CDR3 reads TGTGCCAGCAGCTTAAGGCCTAGTACTAGCGGAGGGGAGCAGTTCTTC.

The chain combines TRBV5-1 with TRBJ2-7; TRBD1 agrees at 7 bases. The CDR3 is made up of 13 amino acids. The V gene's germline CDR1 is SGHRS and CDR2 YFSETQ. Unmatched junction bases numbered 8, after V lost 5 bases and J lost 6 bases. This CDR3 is CASRQGVVREQYF. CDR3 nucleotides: TGCGCCAGCAGGCAGGGGGTTGTTCGCGAGCAGTACTTC.

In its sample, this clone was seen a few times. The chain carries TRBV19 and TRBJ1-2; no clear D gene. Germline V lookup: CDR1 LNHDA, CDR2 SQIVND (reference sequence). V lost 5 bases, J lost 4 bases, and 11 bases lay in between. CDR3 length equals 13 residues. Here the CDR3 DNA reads TGTGCCAGTAGTTTAGGGCAACCCTATGGCTACACCTTC. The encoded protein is CASSLGQPYGYTF.

CDR3 sequence (DNA): TGTGCCAGCAGCTTATCTGGCGGGAGCGGCGAGCAGTTCTTC. Protein: CASSLSGGSGEQFF. The chain recombines TRBV7-7 with TRBJ2-1; 7 bases map to TRBD2. The CDR3 extends over 14 amino acids. Germline V gene lookup returns CDR1 SSHAT and CDR2 FNYEAQ (reference sequence). The V gene end was trimmed by 2 bases and the J gene end by 10 bases; junction bases not matched to a gene: 8.

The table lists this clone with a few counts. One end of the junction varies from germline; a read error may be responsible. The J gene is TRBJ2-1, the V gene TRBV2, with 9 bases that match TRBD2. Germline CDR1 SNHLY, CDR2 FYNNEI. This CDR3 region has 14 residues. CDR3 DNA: TGTGCCAGCAGGGACCTAGCGGGATACAGTGAGCAGTTCTTC. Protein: CASRDLAGYSEQFF.